Presented here are 32 T cell receptor beta chains from one specimen sequenced in a study of blood T cell repertoires in COVID-19. The data were produced by immunoSEQ multiplex PCR, yet TCRdb's version contains in-frame clones alone and is incomplete. The sample lists about 71,000 clones, around 80% occurring once. Sequenced: peripheral blood. The receptors derive from a woman over 75 with active or convalescent COVID-19.

This rearrangement joins TRBV19 to TRBJ1-5; perhaps TRBD1 as D (5 bases). Deletions cut 6 bases from V and 6 bases from J, with 18 bases between. Germline CDR1 is LNHDA and CDR2 is SQIVND (reference sequence). There are 15 residues in the CDR3. The CDR3 region is CASRRTREGSQPQHF. CDR3 coding DNA: TGTGCCAGTAGACGAACCAGGGAAGGTAGTCAGCCCCAGCATTTT.

This chain joins TRBV5-4 and TRBJ2-7; 7 bases agree with TRBD2. The germline V gene has CDR1 SGHNT and CDR2 YYREEE (reference sequence). V shed 4 bases, J shed 6 bases, and the junction held 19 bases outside the gene matches. The CDR3 has 17 residues. Written as DNA, the CDR3 is TGTGCCAGCAGCCGGAAATTCCCCGGGACTACCGCGGTCGAGCAGTACTTC. This encodes CASSRKFPGTTAVEQYF.

The chain recombines TRBV11-2 with TRBJ1-3; no firm D call. Germline values: CDR1 SGHAT, CDR2 FQNNGV. CDR3 length: 14 residues. V was cut by 4 bases and J by 0 bases, with 7 bases left in between. The CDR3 DNA sequence: TGTGCCAGCAGCTCCTCCCGCTCTGGAAACACCATATATTTT. This encodes CASSSSRSGNTIYF. Looking up the rest from reference TRBV11-2 and TRBJ1-3 gives the full variable domain: EAGVAQSPRYKIIEKRQSVAFWCNPISGHATLYWYQQILGQGPKLLIQFQNNGVVDDSQLPKDRFSAERLKGVDSTLKIQPAKLEDSAVYLCASSSSRSGNTIYFGEGSWLTVV.

The CDR3 loop is CSVAGGGTYNEQFF. CDR3 in DNA: TGCAGCGTTGCCGGCGGGGGAACCTACAATGAGCAGTTCTTC. The J gene is TRBJ2-1, the V gene TRBV29-1; 7 bases line up with TRBD2. This CDR3 is 14 amino acids long. In germline, CDR1 is SQVTM, CDR2 ANQGSEA. Trimming at V came to 4 bases and at J to 2 bases, leaving 5 bases not matched to a gene.

There are a few counts of this clone. This chain joins TRBV19 and TRBJ2-2; 8 bases line up with TRBD2. With V trimmed by 10 bases and J by 3 bases, 7 bases remained unmatched. Germline-derived CDR1 and CDR2 are LNHDA and SQIVND (reference sequence). The CDR3 has 14 amino acids. Here the CDR3 DNA reads TGTGCCACCGAGAGGACTAGCTACACCGGGGAGCTGTTTTTT. As protein: CATERTSYTGELFF.

This clone was counted only a few times. This chain joins TRBV27 and TRBJ1-2, with 7 bases aligning to TRBD1. Trimming took 5 bases from V and 4 from J; bases not matched to a gene: 10. Germline lookup yields CDR1 MNHEY and CDR2 SMNVEV (reference sequence). The CDR3 length is 15 residues. The CDR3 protein is CASSRPGTDIYGYTF. The CDR3 DNA reads TGTGCCAGCAGTCGTCCCGGGACAGACATCTATGGCTACACCTTC.

V and J are TRBV7-8 and TRBJ2-5; D possibly corresponds to TRBD2 (6 bases). Germline values: CDR1 SGHVS, CDR2 FQNEAQ. Trimming cost V 5 bases and J 9 bases, with 16 bases left between them. CDR3 length: 13 residues. The CDR3 nucleotides read TGTGCCAGCAGCGACCGGGACTTCGGGTCCCAGTACTTC. It specifies CASSDRDFGSQYF.

V and J are TRBV10-3 and TRBJ1-5, with a possible D match to TRBD1 (6 bases). With 11 bases removed from V and 4 bases from J, the gap between germline ends came to 18 bases. The CDR3 has 14 residues. CDR1 is ENHRY, CDR2 SYGVKD, per germline. For the CDR3, the DNA is TGTGCCGCCCAGGGCGAGGACAGTAATCAGCCCCAGCATTTT. It translates to CAAQGEDSNQPQHF.

The rearrangement links TRBV5-8 to TRBJ2-1; 8 bases match TRBD2. In germline, CDR1 is SGHTS, CDR2 YDEGEE. Germline trimming cut 3 bases from V and 0 bases from J; bases unmatched to any gene: 5. The CDR3 contains 16 residues. DNA for the CDR3: TGTGCCAGCAGCTACCGCGGGGGGAGCTCCTACAATGAGCAGTTCTTC. It translates to CASSYRGGSSYNEQFF.

This clone was observed a few times. The chain links TRBV28 to TRBJ1-5; 10 bases fit TRBD1. V was pared by 7 bases and J by 6 bases, with 3 bases of the junction left unmatched. The CDR3 runs 13 residues. Germline assignment: CDR1 MDHEN and CDR2 SYDVKM. CDR3 amino acids: CASKGTGVQPQHF. The CDR3 DNA sequence: TGTGCCAGCAAAGGGACAGGGGTTCAGCCCCAGCATTTT.

The chain couples TRBV5-1 to TRBJ2-3, with 9 bases identical to TRBD1. The CDR3 is 16 amino acids. Trimming at V came to 4 bases and at J to 3 bases, leaving 9 bases not matched to a gene. CDR1 is SGHRS and CDR2 is YFSETQ in the germline V gene. The CDR3 sequence: CASSRRTGARTDTQYF. CDR3 nucleotides: TGCGCCAGCAGCCGAAGGACAGGGGCTCGGACAGATACGCAGTATTTT.

The V call is TRBV10-3, the J call TRBJ1-3, with 7 bases that match TRBD1. After removal of 2 bases from V and 1 base from J, the junction contained 5 bases not matched to a gene. Germline V gene sequence: CDR1 ENHRY, CDR2 SYGVKD. CDR3 length equals 16 residues. The DNA for the CDR3 is TGTGCCATCAGTGAGGCCACGACAGGGTCTGGAAACACCATATATTTT. Amino acids: CAISEATTGSGNTIYF.

The rearrangement links TRBV9 to TRBJ2-5; 7 bases fit TRBD1. CDR3 length: 14 residues. Germline V gene lookup returns CDR1 SGDLS and CDR2 YYNGEE. Trimming removed 3 bases from V and 5 bases from J; junction bases left unmatched: 7. The CDR3 spells CASSAQGLGETQYF. CDR3 sequence (DNA): TGTGCCAGCAGCGCACAGGGGTTGGGGGAGACCCAGTACTTC.

The V call is TRBV5-1, the J call TRBJ1-6; 9 nucleotides line up with TRBD1. The germline V gene encodes CDR1 SGHRS and CDR2 YFSETQ. The length of the CDR3 is 16 residues. The junction had 2 bases not matched to a gene; V was cut back by 0 bases and J by 4 bases. DNA for the CDR3: TGCGCCAGCAGCTTGGCGGGGACAGGGTATAATTCACCCCTCCACTTT. Its translation is CASSLAGTGYNSPLHF.

This clone was found a few times. The chain joins TRBV3-1 (or the pseudogene TRBV3-2) to TRBJ1-2; D not resolved. Germline V lookup: CDR1 LGHDT, CDR2 YNNKEL (reference sequence). The CDR3 extends over 14 amino acids. Deletions cut 5 bases from V and 4 bases from J, with 14 bases between. The CDR3 nucleotides are TGTGCCAGCAGCTCTCCCGGCAGCGCCTATGGCTACACCTTC. It codes for CASSSPGSAYGYTF.

The chain employs TRBV5-4 and TRBJ1-4; TRBD1 agrees at 7 bases. The CDR3 contains 15 residues. Germline CDR1 is SGHNT and CDR2 is YYREEE (reference sequence). Germline trimming cut 0 bases from V and 8 bases from J; bases unmatched to any gene: 7. The CDR3 loop is CASSLDTRGREKLFF. The CDR3 DNA follows: TGTGCCAGCAGCTTGGACACCAGGGGGAGGGAAAAACTGTTTTTT.

The V and J genes are TRBV4-1 and TRBJ1-2, with TRBD1 matching 9 bases. Germline V gene sequence: CDR1 MGHRA, CDR2 YSYEKL. The CDR3 is 15 residues long. J was trimmed by 6 bases and V by 0 bases; bases with no gene match: 5. CDR3 in amino acids: CASSQEGTGRDGYTF. DNA for the CDR3: TGCGCCAGCAGCCAAGAAGGGACAGGGCGCGATGGCTACACCTTC.

The chain links TRBV5-1 to TRBJ1-2; D is possibly TRBD1 (6 bases). This CDR3 spans 15 amino acids. CDR1 and CDR2 (germline): SGHRS, YFSETQ. Deletions cut 7 bases from V and 8 bases from J, with 24 bases between. In nucleotides, the CDR3 is TGCGCCAGCCATAATCCCGGACAGACAAAGACAGGCTACACCTTC. Amino acid sequence: CASHNPGQTKTGYTF.

The rearrangement joins TRBV6-6 to TRBJ1-1; D uncertain. Germline values: CDR1 MNHNY, CDR2 SVGAGI (reference sequence). The CDR3 contains 12 residues. With 3 bases removed from V and 11 bases from J, the gap between germline ends came to 13 bases. CDR3 protein: CASSYGRTRAFF. The CDR3 DNA sequence: TGTGCCAGCAGTTATGGACGGACTCGGGCTTTCTTT.

The chain recombines TRBV10-2 with TRBJ1-2; possible D gene TRBD1, 5 bases. Per the germline V gene, CDR1 is WSHSY and CDR2 is SAAADI. This CDR3 region has 14 residues. V lost 3 bases and J 10 bases, leaving 18 bases between the germline ends. The CDR3 sequence: CASSEKQADFVYTF. As DNA, the CDR3 is TGCGCCAGCAGTGAAAAACAGGCGGATTTTGTCTACACCTTC.

The chain joins TRBV30 to TRBJ1-1; 9 nucleotides line up with TRBD1. V lost 3 bases to trimming and J lost 5 bases; unmatched junction nucleotides: 4. The CDR3 length is 13 residues. CDR1 is GTSNPN and CDR2 is SVGIG in the germline V gene (reference sequence). CDR3 DNA: TGTGCCTGGAGAGGGACAGGGCTGACTGAAGCTTTCTTT. Translated: CAWRGTGLTEAFF.

This clone appeared once. The rearrangement links TRBV7-9 to TRBJ2-3; perhaps TRBD1 as D (5 bases). This CDR3 is built from 15 residues. V was clipped by 1 base and J by 2 bases, with 10 bases between them. Germline V gene data show CDR1 as SEHNR and CDR2 as FQNEAQ (reference sequence). This CDR3 is CASSLDPGITDTQYF. The DNA for the CDR3 is TGTGCCAGCAGCTTAGATCCAGGGATCACAGATACGCAGTATTTT.

This chain's CDR3 is CASSLTEGADYGYTF. The CDR3 nucleotides are TGCGCCAGCAGCCTTACGGAGGGGGCAGACTATGGCTACACCTTC. V gene TRBV4-3 combines with J gene TRBJ1-2; TRBD1 agrees at 7 bases. CDR3 length: 15 amino acids. From germline, CDR1 is LGHNA and CDR2 YSLEER. Trimming at V came to 4 bases and at J to 3 bases, leaving 8 bases not matched to a gene.

This clone is medium-sized in the sample. The chain employs TRBV5-8 and TRBJ1-2, with 10 positions matching TRBD1. The CDR3 totals 15 residues. The germline V gene encodes CDR1 SGHTS and CDR2 YDEGEE. Trimming removed 3 bases from V and 3 bases from J; junction bases left unmatched: 5. CDR3 region: CASSYGQGGYYGYTF. CDR3 coding DNA: TGTGCCAGCAGCTACGGACAGGGGGGTTACTATGGCTACACCTTC.

This chain connects TRBV27 to TRBJ2-3; the match to TRBD2 covers 8 bases. Germline lookup yields CDR1 MNHEY and CDR2 SMNVEV (reference sequence). This CDR3 region has 17 residues. V shed 5 bases, J shed 4 bases, and the junction held 14 bases outside the gene matches. CDR3 in DNA: TGTGCCAGCAGTCCACGCGATGATAGCGGGGTAGCAGATACGCAGTATTTT. Protein: CASSPRDDSGVADTQYF.

This clone was counted once. V gene TRBV4-1 combines with J gene TRBJ1-4, with TRBD1 matching over 8 bases. Germline assignment: CDR1 MGHRA and CDR2 YSYEKL. There are 15 residues in the CDR3. V lost 3 bases and J lost 4; bases outside the gene matches: 4. The DNA for the CDR3 is TGCGCCAGCAGCCAGGGGGACAGGTTTAATGAAAAACTGTTTTTT. It yields the protein CASSQGDRFNEKLFF.

This clone has just one count. The chain recombines TRBV30 with TRBJ2-4; weak D call: TRBD2 (5 bases). The germline V gene has CDR1 GTSNPN and CDR2 SVGIG (reference sequence). This CDR3 spans 17 amino acids. Trimming left V 0 bases short and J 2 bases short, with 17 bases between. The CDR3 DNA follows: TGTGCCTGGAGTGTACGGGGAGTCATACTCTCCAAAAACATTCAGTACTTC. This sequence encodes CAWSVRGVILSKNIQYF.

This clone was picked up one time. This chain uses TRBV19 with TRBJ1-1; 7 nucleotides match TRBD1. Germline-derived CDR1 and CDR2 are LNHDA and SQIVND (reference sequence). This CDR3 has 15 residues. Germline trimming cut 7 bases from V and 1 base from J; bases unmatched to any gene: 9. DNA for the CDR3: TGTGCCAGTACCCTAGGGGGCGAAAGGAACACTGAAGCTTTCTTT. Its protein is CASTLGGERNTEAFF.

The V call is TRBV7-9, the J call TRBJ2-7, with 9 bases that match TRBD1. Trimming removed 6 bases from V and 5 bases from J; junction bases left unmatched: 2. This CDR3 spans 12 amino acids. The V gene's germline CDR1 is SEHNR and CDR2 FQNEAQ (reference sequence). Here the CDR3 DNA reads TGTGCCAGCAGTTGGACAGGGGACGAGCAGTACTTC. Its translation is CASSWTGDEQYF.

The chain links TRBV7-9 to TRBJ1-6; 8 bases fit TRBD1. The CDR3 length is 15 residues. The V and J ends lost 6 bases and 7 bases, in that order; junction bases with no gene match: 8. Germline V gene lookup returns CDR1 SEHNR and CDR2 FQNEAQ (reference sequence). Here the CDR3 reads CASRDGQGGNSPLHF. DNA of the CDR3: TGTGCCAGCAGAGATGGACAGGGCGGGAATTCACCCCTCCACTTT.

The rearrangement links TRBV5-1 to TRBJ2-1; TRBD2 might be the D (5 bases). The CDR3 length is 15 residues. V was trimmed by 2 bases and J by 5 bases, leaving 14 bases between them. Germline V lookup: CDR1 SGHRS, CDR2 YFSETQ. The CDR3 bases are TGCGCCAGCAGCTTCCGGCTAGCTGGAAACAATGAGCAGTTCTTC. Amino acid sequence: CASSFRLAGNNEQFF.

This sequence joins TRBV7-8 and TRBJ1-4; D gene unclear. The CDR3 sequence is 14 residues long. V was trimmed by 2 bases and J by 7 bases, leaving 11 bases between them. Germline V gives CDR1 SGHVS, CDR2 FQNEAQ. The CDR3 reads CASSLPGNGEKLFF. CDR3 nucleotide sequence: TGTGCCAGCAGCTTACCGGGGAATGGTGAAAAACTGTTTTTT. The full variable domain, in which reference TRBV7-8 and TRBJ1-4 provide the parts outside the CDR3, is GAGVSQSPRYKVAKRGQDVALRCDPISGHVSLFWYQQALGQGPEFLTYFQNEAQLDKSGLPSDRFFAERPEGSVSTLKIQRTQQEDSAVYLCASSLPGNGEKLFFGSGTQLSVL.